This T cell receptor (beta chain) originates from a study of blood T cell repertoires in COVID-19 (TCRdb year 2020). Looking at the study overall: Samples from collaborators originated in the United States, Italy and Spain and spanned both the acute and convalescent phases of COVID-19. The prospective study material was composed of cDNA or gDNA derived from T cells, B-cell-depleted T cells, or PBMCs. Subjects who had been exposed to COVID-19, were actively infected with it, or had recovered from it provided the deeply sampled blood TCRbeta repertoires that made up the dataset. The repertoires were released in a freely available public database intended as a resource for research on the immune response to SARS-CoV-2. Samples came from the ongoing ImmuneRACE study (first 160 participants) plus 1,254 subjects from 6 global collaborators. The sample metadata nearly always contained a de-identified subject ID, COVID-19 status, age in years and sex. Where available, HLA class I and class II types were taken from metadata supplied by the sample provider and were not determined by assay-based typing. General conclusions and limits of the study: The quantity of clinical and demographic metadata differed by source and by participant and was supplied without curation.

Taken from the germline V gene, the CDR1 and CDR2 loops are MNHNS and SASEGT. The CDR3 runs 15 amino acids, cysteine and phenylalanine included. The only DNA kept is the CDR3, 45 bases in frame from the first base. V drops 0 bases and J drops 1 base, leaving 7 bases in between. Whole blood was collected in K2EDTA tubes by collaborating institutions according to the institutions' own protocols. Collaborator samples were shipped for TCRbeta analysis as frozen whole blood, isolated PBMCs, or DNA extracted from either sample type. About this clone: Which antigen it targets is not known. Base quality data are lacking; no much larger clone is found one base away.

TCRbeta CDR3 regions were amplified from genomic DNA by means of the immunoSEQ Assay, a bias-controlled multiplex PCR. Per the original workflow: Within the assay, amplification of reference gene primers was used to estimate how many nucleated cells each sample contained. To quantify the absolute abundance of each unique TCRbeta CDR3 rearrangement, sequence reads were collapsed and filtered. For each sample, productive Simpson clonality was calculated as the square root of Simpson's diversity index across productive rearrangements. What TCRdb holds here is the immuneACCESS table cut down to in-frame rearrangements. Part of the clones is not present; checked against another copy, under half of the missing clones reflect an unresolved V gene, and the others are unexplained. That table gives V, J and clone size, and the DNA gave D and trimming. The sample has about 50,000 clones on record, roughly 83% of them singletons. The ten largest clonotypes hold over 2% of the sample.

Sequenced: peripheral blood. The clonotype comes from a woman between 55 and 75 years old with acute or convalescent COVID-19. The rearranged segments are TRBV6-1 and TRBJ1-5; TRBD1 might be the D gene, on 5 matching bases. CDR3 reads: CASSEARQSNQPQHF. DNA sequence: TGTGCCAGCAGTGAAGCCCGACAGAGCAATCAGCCCCAGCATTTT.